One sample yielded the 6 T cell receptor beta chains listed below, sequenced in a study of vaccination and CD4 T cells after COVID-19. Treatment described: roughly 10-day PBMC culture with coronavirus spike peptide pools or control peptides (ViraFEST assay). Cultured CD4+ T cells had their DNA profiled by the Oncomine TCR Beta short-read assay. TCRdb ran MiXCR on the PCR reads and lists one entry per CDR3 protein. The table records some 10,000 distinct CDR3 sequences, roughly half of them present only once. Antigens for these TCRs are unknown. The specimen was CD4+ T cells from blood, cultured in vitro. The source is a human donor who had recovered from COVID-19.

This chain links TRBV6-5 with TRBJ1-1; 8 bases are shared with TRBD1. Germline V lookup: CDR1 MNHEY, CDR2 SVGAGI. The CDR3 has 18 amino acids. Losses at the gene ends were 0 bases for V and 4 bases for J; bases not matched to a gene: 13. This CDR3 is CASSYSVFAGGRGTEAFF. DNA of the CDR3: TGTGCCAGCAGTTACTCGGTATTCGCAGGGGGCCGCGGCACTGAAGCTTTCTTT.

There are a few counts of this clonotype. The chain recombines TRBV27 with TRBJ1-2; tentatively, D is TRBD1 (5 bases). CDR3 length: 15 amino acids. V lost 3 bases and J 4 bases, leaving 15 bases between the germline ends. Germline lookup yields CDR1 MNHEY and CDR2 SMNVEV (reference sequence). DNA of the CDR3: TGTGCCAGCAGTTTTGAGGGGCGACCAGGCTATGGCTACACCTTC. It specifies CASSFEGRPGYGYTF.

There are a few counts of this clonotype. The chain has TRBV20-1 and TRBJ2-1; TRBD2 matches 9 bases. Germline-derived CDR1 and CDR2 are DFQATT and SNEGSKA (reference sequence). The CDR3 extends over 17 amino acids. Trimming removed 4 bases from V and 0 bases from J; junction bases left unmatched: 10. The CDR3 reads CSAMPLAGVFSYNEQFF. The CDR3 DNA reads as TGCAGTGCTATGCCGTTAGCGGGAGTCTTCTCCTACAATGAGCAGTTCTTC.

V gene TRBV2 combines with J gene TRBJ2-7; the D gene is possibly TRBD1 (5 bases). Per the germline V gene, CDR1 is SNHLY and CDR2 is FYNNEI. The CDR3 runs 14 residues. Trimming pared 4 bases from V and 7 bases from J, leaving 17 bases between. CDR3 coding DNA: TGTGCCAGCAGTGGGACCAGGGTAATGGGGGAGCAGTACTTC. Translating it yields CASSGTRVMGEQYF. Looking up the rest from reference TRBV2 and TRBJ2-7 gives the full variable domain: EPEVTQTPSHQVTQMGQEVILRCVPISNHLYFYWYRQILGQKVEFLVSFYNNEISEKSEIFDDQFSVERPDGSNFTLKIRSTKLEDSAMYFCASSGTRVMGEQYFGPGTRLTVT.

V gene TRBV15 combines with J gene TRBJ2-7, with a tentative D call TRBD2 (6 bases). This CDR3 has 15 residues. Germline V CDR1 and CDR2: LNHNV, YYDKDF (reference sequence). V gave up 1 base and J gave up 0 bases, with 10 bases separating them. CDR3 in amino acids: CATSRGGDFSYEQYF. CDR3 nucleotides: TGTGCCACCAGCAGAGGGGGGGACTTCTCCTACGAGCAGTACTTC.

The chain carries TRBV7-2 and TRBJ2-6; perhaps TRBD1 as D (5 bases). Germline CDR1 is SGHTA and CDR2 is FQGNSA. The CDR3 sequence is 15 residues long. V lost 2 bases, J lost 3 bases, and 8 bases lay in between. In DNA, the CDR3 is TGTGCCAGCAGCTTAAAGGGGTATGGGGCCAACGTCCTGACTTTC. Translating it yields CASSLKGYGANVLTF.